These 26 T cell receptor delta chains share one sample of origin, sequenced in a study of γδ T cells in repeated Plasmodium falciparum infection. TCRdb ran CATT on the multiplex PCR reads. The sample lists 93,000 or so delta-chain clones, less than 1% occurring once. Gammadelta T cells were flow-sorted from PBMC into Vgamma9/Vdelta2+ and Vdelta2-negative populations for bulk analysis. Input material: gamma-delta T cells from blood. These receptors all come from a pool of human donors (malaria-infected and uninfected, not separated).

This clone has more than one count but fewer than ten. A read error is likely here: a far larger clone is one base away. The same CDR3 also results from other DNA sequences found in this sample. The chain employs TRDV1 and TRDJ1; 13 bases fit TRDD3. The germline gives CDR1 TSWWSYY, CDR2 QGS. The V gene end was trimmed by 1 base and the J gene end by 2 bases; junction bases not matched to a gene: 28. The CDR3 spans 25 residues. This CDR3 is CALGEQSFLLEYWGIRRGGTDKLIF. DNA of the CDR3: TGTGCTCTTGGGGAACAGAGCTTCCTTCTAGAGTACTGGGGGATACGCAGGGGGGGTACCGATAAACTCATCTTT.

Only a few counts were recorded for this clone. The likely explanation is a read error, given a far larger clone one base away. Distinct nucleotide sequences in the sample also encode this CDR3. This sequence joins TRDV1 and TRDJ1, with D possibly being TRDD3 (6 bases). The CDR3 has 19 residues. Germline CDR1 and CDR2: TSWWSYY and QGS. Trimming cost V 6 bases and J 1 base, with 27 bases left between them. This chain's CDR3 is CALGPYSRGNSRPTDKLIF. The CDR3, as DNA: TGTGCTCTTGGCCCTTACTCCCGGGGGAACTCACGTCCCACCGATAAACTCATCTTT.

This clone was detected a few times. A far larger clone differs by one base, so this is likely a read error. Other DNA variants within this sample encode the same CDR3. J is TRDJ1 and V is TRDV2, with 9 nucleotides matching TRDD3. No J segment appears in TCRdb, so it was assigned here by matching the sequence to germline. Germline assignment: CDR1 GEAIGNYY and CDR2 EKD. The CDR3 spans 18 residues. The CDR3 DNA is TGTGCTTGTGACTCTATGGGGGATAAGAGGGGGTACACCGATAAACTCATCTTT. Encoded protein: CACDSMGDKRGYTDKLIF.

This clone has only a few counts. A far larger clone is off by one base, so a read error is likely. This sample includes further DNA sequences coding for the same CDR3. J is TRDJ3 and V is TRDV1; 9 nucleotides line up with TRDD3. The J gene, not given by TCRdb, was assigned here from a germline match of the nucleotide sequence. The germline V gene encodes CDR1 TSWWSYY and CDR2 QGS. V trimming: 2 bases; J trimming: 0 bases; junction bases outside the gene matches: 11. The CDR3 runs 21 residues. DNA for the CDR3: TGTGCTCTTGGGGAATACCTGGGGATACGAGGGAGCTCCTGGGACACCCGACAGATGTTTTTC. As protein: CALGEYLGIRGSSWDTRQMFF.

This clone was picked up a small number of times. Only one base separates this from a far larger clonotype, so it likely reflects a read error. This specimen includes other DNA sequences encoding the same CDR3. This chain connects TRDV1 to TRDJ1; TRDD3 aligns across 8 bases. TCRdb offers no J gene call, so here the DNA was matched to germline to obtain one. The CDR3 runs 19 residues. CDR1 is TSWWSYY, CDR2 QGS, per germline. The ends lost 6 bases at V and 0 bases at J; junction bases unmatched: 18. CDR3 region: CALGVLTGGRPDYTDKLIF. The CDR3 region has the DNA TGTGCTCTTGGAGTACTAACTGGGGGGCGACCCGATTACACCGATAAACTCATCTTT.

Of note for this clone: It differs at one base from a far larger clone, so likely a read error. Other nucleotide sequences in the sample specify the same CDR3. The chain uses TRDV1 and TRDJ1, with unresolved D. The J gene is not listed in TCRdb, so it was assigned here from a DNA match to germline. This CDR3 has 19 residues. Between the trimmed V and J ends, which lost 3 bases and 0 bases, there was a span of 23 bases. Germline V gene data show CDR1 as TSWWSYY and CDR2 as QGS. The CDR3 bases are TGTGCTCTTGGGGAGCTACCCGAACCGGGGTCCGGGTACACCGATAAACTCATCTTT. Its protein product is CALGELPEPGSGYTDKLIF.

This clone was counted between two and nine times. The protein TCRdb gives is from a much larger clone and does not agree with this DNA's translation at residue 3, likely a read error; the protein shown here comes from the DNA. Other DNA sequences in the sample encode the same CDR3. The V gene is TRDV2, but the J gene lacks a call; whether TRDD3, the table's D call, matches the DNA was not checked. The CDR3 spans 22 residues. CDR1 is GEAIGNYY and CDR2 is EKD in the germline V gene. The CDR3 reads CARDTGYWGIRTLPTFSDKLIF. In DNA form, the CDR3 reads TGTGCCCGTGACACCGGTTACTGGGGGATACGCACCCTACCGACGTTTTCCGATAAGCTCATCTTT.

A word on this clone: The amino acid sequence in TCRdb belongs to a much larger clone and departs from this DNA's translation at residue 8, likely a sequencing read error; the sequence shown is translated from the DNA. The gene calls are TRDV1 and TRDJ1; no firm D call. The J gene, absent from TCRdb, was called here by matching the DNA to germline. The V gene lost 1 base and the J gene lost 8 bases, with 8 bases spanning the gap. Germline CDR1 is TSWWSYY and CDR2 is QGS. CDR3 length: 12 amino acids. DNA of the CDR3: TGTGCTCTTGGGGAACGGGGCCGCAAACTCATCTTT. Translated, it gives CALGERGRKLIF.

This clone was found a few times. TCRdb has a much larger clone's protein, which differs at residue 13 from the translation of this DNA, likely because of a read error; what is shown is the protein translated from the DNA. The chain recombines TRDV1 with TRDJ1; tentatively, D is TRDD2 (7 bases). Trimming removed 2 bases at V and 0 bases at J, with 25 bases between. Germline values: CDR1 TSWWSYY, CDR2 QGS. This CDR3 comprises 20 residues. The chain's CDR3 is CALGEKTKAFLGRYTDKLIF. As DNA, the CDR3 is TGTGCTCTTGGGGAAAAGACGAAGGCCTTCCTGGGGAGGTACACCGATAAACTCATCTTT.

This clone was picked up a small number of times. TCRdb has a much larger clone's protein, which differs at residue 14 from the translation of this DNA, likely because of a read error; what is shown is the protein translated from the DNA. No J gene was assigned, while the V gene was called as TRDV2; the D call in the table, TRDD3, was not verified against the DNA. Germline CDR1 is GEAIGNYY and CDR2 is EKD. This CDR3 region has 16 residues. CDR3 amino acids: CACDIIGVGETAQPFF. The CDR3, as DNA: TGTGCCTGTGACATAATTGGGGTGGGAGAGACAGCACAACCCTTCTTT.

The genes are TRDV1 and TRDJ2, with D unclear. The J gene was missing in TCRdb and was found by matching the end of the DNA to germline. Germline V CDR1 and CDR2: TSWWSYY, QGS. V was cut by 4 bases and J by 0 bases, with 33 bases left in between. The CDR3 contains 23 residues. The CDR3: CALGGPSIYPRFPPSSLTAQLFF. The DNA of the CDR3 is TGTGCTCTTGGGGGACCCTCGATCTACCCGAGATTCCCCCCGTCCTCTTTGACAGCACAACTCTTCTTT.

For this clone: This is likely an artifact of a read error, given a far larger clone one base away. Other DNA variants within this sample encode the same CDR3. This chain joins TRDV1 and TRDJ1; no clear D. Here the J gene was assigned by germline matching of the DNA, as TCRdb has none. This CDR3 is built from 18 residues. Germline V gene lookup returns CDR1 TSWWSYY and CDR2 QGS. CDR3 loop: CALGEPRSPCGDTDKLIF. Here the CDR3 DNA reads TGTGCTCTTGGGGAGCCGAGATCTCCTTGCGGAGACACCGACAAACTCATCTTT.

At least ten counts were recorded for this clone. This chain connects TRDV2 to TRDJ1; 7 nucleotides agree with TRDD3. The CDR3 extends over 17 amino acids. Looked up from germline, CDR1 is GEAIGNYY and CDR2 is EKD. With 3 bases clipped from V and 3 bases from J, the junction kept 15 bases outside the gene matches. CDR3 DNA: TGTGCCTGTGACCCCCTGAGTACTGGGGATGGGGCCGATAAACTCATCTTT. Residues: CACDPLSTGDGADKLIF.

The sample holds many counts of this clone. J is TRDJ1 and V is TRDV1, with D possibly matching TRDD3 (6 bases). From germline, CDR1 is TSWWSYY and CDR2 QGS. This CDR3 region has 19 residues. The ends were cut back, 3 bases at V and 0 bases at J, with 23 bases in the middle. The CDR3, as DNA: TGTGCTCTTGGGGATGTAGGGGATTCCCCTAATCGGTACACCGATAAACTCATCTTT. Translating gives CALGDVGDSPNRYTDKLIF.

As to this clone: A far larger clone is one nucleotide away, so this likely arose from a read error. The same CDR3 can be traced to other DNA sequences in this sample. The J gene went uncalled, whereas the V gene is TRDV2; whether TRDD3, the table's D call, matches the DNA was not checked. The CDR3 spans 16 residues. Germline assignment: CDR1 GEAIGNYY and CDR2 EKD. The CDR3 coding sequence is TGTGCCTGTGACACTCTAGGGATACTCCACACCGATAAACTTATCTTT. Translating it yields CACDTLGILHTDKLIF.

This clone has just a few counts. Since a far larger clone is one base different, this is likely a read error. Other DNA sequences of this sample code for an identical CDR3. The chain combines TRDV2 with TRDJ1, with D possibly matching TRDD3 (6 bases). The J gene comes from matching the DNA to germline here; TCRdb lacks it. In germline, CDR1 is GEAIGNYY, CDR2 EKD. CDR3 length equals 16 residues. Trimming removed 1 base at V and 3 bases at J, with 17 bases between. CDR3 region: CACDTVSAGYSDKLIF. The CDR3 nucleotides are TGTGCCTGTGACACAGTTTCGGCAGGATACTCCGATAAACTCATCTTT.

This clone was detected a few times. TCRdb's protein for this DNA is that of a much larger clone and differs from the translation at residue 12, likely a read error; the protein shown is the DNA translation. CDR3 region: CALTGVPDGADILIF. The CDR3 DNA is TGTGCCTTAACTGGGGTTCCGGACGGCGCCGATATACTCATCTTT. This rearrangement joins TRDV3 to TRDJ1; 7 bases match TRDD3. Assignment of the J gene here rests on matching the DNA to germline, because TCRdb gives none. Germline CDR1 reads TVYSNPD; CDR2 reads GDNSRS (reference sequence). CDR3 size: 15 residues.

This clone was detected only a few times. TCRdb shows a much larger clone's protein in place of this DNA's translation, and the two differ at residue 12, likely through a read error; the protein shown is translated from the DNA. The genes are TRDV1 and TRDJ1, with 9 bases that match TRDD3. Matching the DNA to germline supplied the J gene, which TCRdb does not give. Germline V CDR1 and CDR2: TSWWSYY, QGS. This CDR3 region has 19 residues. The junction had 14 bases not matched to a gene; V was cut back by 3 bases and J by 0 bases. Here the CDR3 reads CALGDPFQGGYSYTDKLIF. For the CDR3, the DNA is TGTGCTCTTGGGGACCCCTTCCAAGGGGGATACTCGTACACCGATAAACTCATCTTT.

Comments on this clone: This DNA translates differently at residue 10 from the TCRdb protein, which is that of a much larger clone; a read error is likely, and the protein shown is the DNA's own translation. The rearrangement uses TRDV2 and TRDJ3, with a possible D match to TRDD3 (6 bases). As TCRdb names no J gene, one was assigned here on the basis of a DNA match to germline. With 0 bases removed from V and 9 bases from J, the gap between germline ends came to 14 bases. This CDR3 is 16 amino acids long. Germline V lookup: CDR1 GEAIGNYY, CDR2 EKD. The DNA for the CDR3 is TGTGCCTGTGACACCGTCGGATACCGGGGCACCCGACAGATGTTTTTC. Translated: CACDTVGYRGTRQMFF.

This clone was seen more than once but under ten times. The protein in TCRdb stems from a much larger clone and differs at residue 3 from this DNA's translation, likely a read error; here the protein is translated from the DNA. The rearrangement joins TRDV2 to TRDJ3; D gene uncertain. TCRdb is silent on the J gene; assignment here came from matching the DNA to germline. Per germline, CDR1 GEAIGNYY and CDR2 EKD. This CDR3 has 16 amino acids. The V end lost 7 bases, the J end lost 2 bases, and 14 bases lay between the germline ends. The DNA of the CDR3 is TGTGCCTGGGACCCCCCCAACGCCTGGGACACCCGACAGATGTTTTTC. This sequence encodes CAWDPPNAWDTRQMFF.

The sample holds many counts of this clone. For this DNA, TCRdb reports the protein of a much larger clone, which diverges at residue 19, most likely from a read error; the protein presented here is translated directly from the DNA. The V gene is given as TRDV2, and no J gene call is available; TRDD3, the table's D call, was not compared with the DNA. The CDR3 has 21 amino acids. Per germline, CDR1 GEAIGNYY and CDR2 EKD. The DNA of the CDR3 is TGTGCCTGTGACACAATTCCCGAGGGGGATACCGGGCTCAAACCCACCGATAAACCCATCTTT. Amino acids: CACDTIPEGDTGLKPTDKPIF.

A note on this clone: For this DNA, TCRdb reports the protein of a much larger clone, which diverges at residue 12, most likely from a read error; the protein presented here is translated directly from the DNA. This chain links TRDV2 with TRDJ1; 9 bases agree with TRDD3. Germline matching of the DNA provided the J gene here, since TCRdb leaves it blank. Losses at the gene ends were 3 bases for V and 0 bases for J; bases not matched to a gene: 19. This CDR3 comprises 20 residues. Germline V gene data show CDR1 as GEAIGNYY and CDR2 as EKD. CDR3 bases: TGTGCCTGTGACTCAGCGTCACGTACTGGGGGACACGCGAACACCGATAAACTCATCTTT. This translates into CACDSASRTGGHANTDKLIF.

Concerning this clone itself: This likely traces to a read error, being one base from a far larger clone. The sample has other DNA sequences that encode this CDR3 too. CDR3 in amino acids: CALGELGRGLDPDAYTDKLIF. CDR3 nucleotide sequence: TGTGCCCTTGGGGAACTTGGGCGGGGACTGGACCCAGACGCATACACCGATAAACTCATCTTT. This chain uses TRDV1 with TRDJ1; weak D call: TRDD3 (5 bases). TCRdb carries no J gene annotation; the J gene was assigned here by matching the DNA with germline. This CDR3 is built from 21 residues. Germline V gene sequence: CDR1 TSWWSYY, CDR2 QGS.

With respect to this clone: A read error likely explains this, since a far larger clone differs by one base. This CDR3 is also generated by other DNA sequences in the sample. The V call is TRDV1, the J call TRDJ1, with TRDD2 as a possible D gene (5 bases). In the absence of a J gene in TCRdb, the DNA was matched to germline to assign it here. The germline gives CDR1 TSWWSYY, CDR2 QGS. Trimming took off 3 bases at V and 2 bases at J, with 22 bases between the two ends. The CDR3 runs 18 residues. The CDR3 DNA is TGTGCTCTTGGGGAGAGATTATTCCTTCTACCGGTTACCGATAAACTCATCTTT. It translates to CALGERLFLLPVTDKLIF.

This clone has a handful of counts. A far larger clone is one nucleotide away, so this likely arose from a read error. Different DNA sequences within this sample yield the same CDR3. The chain joins TRDV1 to TRDJ1; D is perhaps TRDD2 or TRDD3 (9 bases each). The J gene, left out of TCRdb, was set here by checking the DNA against germline. The CDR3 runs to 21 residues. The germline gives CDR1 TSWWSYY, CDR2 QGS. DNA for the CDR3: TGTGCCCTTGGGGAACTCCCCCTCAATGGCCTTCCTACTACTGGGGGACGAAAACTCATCTTT. Protein: CALGELPLNGLPTTGGRKLIF.

This clone was seen ten or more times. A far larger clone is one base from this, pointing to a likely read error. The same CDR3 is also encoded by other DNA sequences in this sample. The chain joins TRDV2 to TRDJ1; possibly TRDD1 for D (5 bases). Germline-derived CDR1 and CDR2 are GEAIGNYY and EKD. V lost 3 bases, J lost 0 bases, and 19 bases lay in between. This CDR3 region has 17 residues. Written as DNA, the CDR3 is TGTGCCTGTGACGAAATTAATCCCCAGCTCCACACCGATAAACTCATCTTT. The encoded protein is CACDEINPQLHTDKLIF.